These 9 T cell receptor beta chains originate from one sample sequenced in a study of blood T cell repertoires in COVID-19. Some clones are missing from TCRdb's copy, which holds only in-frame ones; the method was immunoSEQ multiplex PCR. The sample has over 25,000 clones; more than 90% are singletons. Material: peripheral blood. Source of these receptors: a man aged 65 to 79 with active or convalescent COVID-19.

This chain uses TRBV6-1 with TRBJ2-2; TRBD2 matches 10 bases. After removal of 2 bases from V and 2 bases from J, the junction contained 5 bases not matched to a gene. Germline values: CDR1 MNHNS, CDR2 SASEGT. The CDR3 totals 17 residues. In DNA form, the CDR3 reads TGTGCCAGCAGTGAATTCCTAGCGGGAGATAACACCGGGGAGCTGTTTTTT. Amino acid sequence: CASSEFLAGDNTGELFF.

The genes are TRBV2 and TRBJ1-5; TRBD1 agrees at 7 bases. CDR3 size: 14 residues. Germline V gene sequence: CDR1 SNHLY, CDR2 FYNNEI. J was trimmed by 7 bases and V by 6 bases; bases with no gene match: 9. CDR3 in DNA: TGTGCCAGCAGAAGAGACAGGGCTGGCCAGCCCCAGCATTTT. It codes for CASRRDRAGQPQHF.

The V gene is TRBV6-4, the J gene TRBJ2-7; D remains ambiguous. Trimming shortened V by 6 bases and J by 3 bases, and 9 bases separated the two germline ends. The CDR3 runs 12 residues. Germline CDR1 reads MRHNA; CDR2 reads SNTAGT. CDR3: CASRRNGYEQYF. The CDR3 DNA is TGTGCCAGCAGAAGAAACGGCTACGAGCAGTACTTC.

CDR3: CASSYLQGARDQPQHF. The CDR3 bases are TGTGCCAGCAGTTACCTACAGGGGGCTCGGGATCAGCCCCAGCATTTT. The rearrangement joins TRBV6-6 to TRBJ1-5; TRBD1 aligns across 9 bases. Trimming took 2 bases from V and 5 from J; bases not matched to a gene: 7. CDR3 length: 16 amino acids. CDR1 is MNHNY, CDR2 SVGAGI, per germline (reference sequence).

This CDR3 is CASSPDRGLYQPQHF. CDR3 in DNA: TGTGCCAGCAGCCCGGACAGGGGATTGTATCAGCCCCAGCATTTT. The chain uses TRBV3-1 (or the pseudogene TRBV3-2) and TRBJ1-5; 9 positions match TRBD1. This CDR3 region has 15 residues. J was trimmed by 5 bases and V by 4 bases; bases with no gene match: 6. The germline CDR1 and CDR2 sequences are LGHDT and YNNKEL (reference sequence).

This sequence joins TRBV10-3 and TRBJ1-5; 8 bases match TRBD1. Per germline, CDR1 ENHRY and CDR2 SYGVKD. The CDR3 has 13 residues. J gave up 7 bases and V 5 bases, and 4 bases lay outside the gene matches. CDR3 in DNA: TGTGCCATCAGTACACAGGGGGGACAGCCCCAGCATTTT. It codes for CAISTQGGQPQHF.

The V and J genes are TRBV18 and TRBJ2-5; 8 positions match TRBD1. This CDR3 has 17 amino acids. Germline V gene sequence: CDR1 KGHSH, CDR2 LQKENI. Trimming took 5 bases from V and 2 from J; bases not matched to a gene: 13. CDR3 nucleotide sequence: TGTGCCAGCTCATCGCTCCCCAAAGGACAGGGACAAGAGACCCAGTACTTC. This gives the protein CASSSLPKGQGQETQYF.

This chain uses TRBV9 with TRBJ1-1; weak D call: TRBD1 (5 bases). The CDR3 has 15 residues. The germline gives CDR1 SGDLS, CDR2 YYNGEE. The V gene lost 0 bases and the J gene lost 1 base, with 10 bases spanning the gap. The CDR3 nucleotides read TGTGCCAGCAGCGTAGCGATGACAGCGAACACTGAAGCTTTCTTT. This encodes CASSVAMTANTEAFF.

This chain links TRBV5-4 with TRBJ2-1; weak D call: TRBD2 (5 bases). The CDR3 totals 15 residues. Trimming took off 2 bases at V and 3 bases at J, with 12 bases between the two ends. The germline V gene encodes CDR1 SGHNT and CDR2 YYREEE (reference sequence). The DNA for the CDR3 is TGTGCCAGCAGCTTCGGTAGCGTGATCTACAATGAGCAGTTCTTC. Translation gives CASSFGSVIYNEQFF.